The rows below give T cell receptor beta chains drawn from one sample of a study of blood T cell repertoires in COVID-19. This table comes from immunoSEQ multiplex PCR, and its TCRdb copy is limited to in-frame clones, with some not included. The sample yields around 300,000 clones, roughly 89% seen once. Source material: PBMCs or T cells enriched from blood (not recorded which). These TCRs come from a woman between 25 and 40 years old who had recovered from COVID-19. The CDR3 runs from the conserved cysteine through the conserved F or W. D genes are given only for firm matches. Rows may omit the clone size; those that give it use once, few, many or a size class.

>TRBJ2-7|TRBV4-1|.|.
TGCGCCAGCAGCCAAGGGTTGACTGAGTCCTACGAGCAGTACTTC
CASSQGLTESYEQYF
>TRBJ2-4|TRBV6-2/TRBV6-3|TRBD2|.
TGTGCCAGCAGCTTAACTAGCGGGCCCAAAAACATTCAGTACTTC
CASSLTSGPKNIQYF
>TRBJ1-1|TRBV6-7|TRBD1|.
TGTGCCAGCAGTTTGGGTTGGGACAGTGAAGCTTTCTTT
CASSLGWDSEAFF
>TRBJ2-3|TRBV5-1|TRBD2|once
TGCGCCAGCAGCTCAAGACTAGCGGGAGGGTTCCCAGATACGCAGTATTTT
CASSSRLAGGFPDTQYF
>TRBJ1-5|TRBV3-1/TRBV3-2|.|.
TGTGCCAGCAGCCTCGGGGAGGACAATCAGCCCCAGCATTTT
CASSLGEDNQPQHF
>TRBJ2-2|TRBV11-2|TRBD2|once
TGTGCCAGCAGCTTCCCAGATAATAGCGGGAGGTCCACCGGGGAGCTGTTTTTT
CASSFPDNSGRSTGELFF
>TRBJ1-4|TRBV19|TRBD1|once
TGTGCCAGTGGGGACAGGGGGCGCGGGTCTAATGAAAAACTGTTTTTT
CASGDRGRGSNEKLFF
>TRBJ2-1|TRBV5-4|TRBD2|.
TGTGCCAGCAGCTTAGGGAGCGGGGCCTCTTACAATGAGCAGTTCTTC
CASSLGSGASYNEQFF
>TRBJ2-5|TRBV5-4|TRBD1|.
TGTGCCAGCAGCTATCCGACAGGGGTGGAGACCCAGTACTTC
CASSYPTGVETQYF
>TRBJ1-4|TRBV25-1|.|few
TGTGCCAGCAGTGAATCGGGGGGCTATGAAAAACTGTTTTTT
CASSESGGYEKLFF
>TRBJ2-7|TRBV29-1|TRBD2|.
TGCAGCGTTGAAGCTACCCCTTTAGCGGGAGGAGGTTCCTACGAGCAGTACTTC
CSVEATPLAGGGSYEQYF
>TRBJ2-3|TRBV28|TRBD2|.
TGTGCCAGCAGTTTATCGAGGGCTAGCGGGAGAAAAGATACGCAGTATTTT
CASSLSRASGRKDTQYF
>TRBJ1-2|TRBV6-2/TRBV6-3|TRBD1|.
TGTGCCAGCAGCAAGATACCGGGACAGCGGGCGGCTTTCCATGGCTACACCTTC
CASSKIPGQRAAFHGYTF
>TRBJ2-7|TRBV27|TRBD1|.
TGTGCCAGCAGTTCGCGACCGGGACAGGGATACGAGCAGTACTTC
CASSSRPGQGYEQYF
>TRBJ1-1|TRBV10-3|.|few
TGTGCCATCAGTGTCCAGGGGAGGAACACTGAAGCTTTCTTT
CAISVQGRNTEAFF
>TRBJ1-2|TRBV2|.|.
TGTGCCAGCATCAAAGGGGGGGAGGATGGCTACACCTTC
CASIKGGEDGYTF
>TRBJ2-3|TRBV3-1/TRBV3-2|.|few
TGTGCCAGCAGCCAGGGGACTTTCACAGATACGCAGTATTTT
CASSQGTFTDTQYF
>TRBJ2-2|TRBV20-1|.|.
TGCAGTGCTAGTGGGACGGGACACTCGAACACCGGGGAGCTGTTTTTT
CSASGTGHSNTGELFF
>TRBJ1-1|TRBV20-1|.|.
TGCAGTGCTAGTAGTTCAGGGGACACTGAAGCTTTCTTT
CSASSSGDTEAFF
>TRBJ2-1|TRBV5-4|.|.
TGTGCCAGCAGTCGGTGGGGGGTAATCTACAATGAGCAGTTCTTC
CASSRWGVIYNEQFF
>TRBJ1-2|TRBV18|.|once
TGTGCCAGCTCACCACAGACAACAGGGAGTAGCGGCTACACCTTC
CASSPQTTGSSGYTF
>TRBJ1-5|TRBV29-1|.|.
TGCAGCGCCAGGGTCTTGGATCAGCCCCAGCATTTT
CSARVLDQPQHF
>TRBJ2-2|TRBV2|.|.
TGTGCCAGCAGTGAAGAGGGGCGCGCGGGGACCGGGGAGCTGTTTTTT
CASSEEGRAGTGELFF